This T cell receptor beta chain was sequenced in a study of OX40 agonist ivuxolimab in advanced cancers. The overall study: Those treated in dose escalation had hepatocellular carcinoma, melanoma, renal cell cancer or head and neck cancer. Aged about 20 to 85 with a mean of roughly 65 years, they were 82.7% male. Study outcomes and limitations: In the 0.1 to 3.0 mg/kg range, CD4+ and CD8+ blood T cells had expanded clonally by week 6.

Germline V CDR1 and CDR2: SEHNR, FQNEAQ (reference sequence). The CDR3 spans 15 residues. Trimming at V came to 5 bases and at J to 0 bases, leaving 7 bases not matched to a gene. To note about this clone: Its antigen remains unidentified.

The table came from immunoSEQ multiplex PCR; TCRdb's copy has only in-frame clones and leaves some out. The table lists about 60,000 clones, roughly 80% of them singletons, with approximately 3% in the top ten. Sampling of blood occurred at baseline, cycle 4 day 1, and cycle 7 day 1. The input for sequencing was CD4+ or CD8+ T cells sorted from blood, taken in a trial of the OX40 agonist ivuxolimab. This sequence joins TRBV7-9 and TRBJ2-7; TRBD1 matches at 7 bases. This clonotype originated in an adult with an advanced solid tumor such as melanoma, head and neck, liver or kidney cancer. CDR3 protein: CASSVQGPPSYEQYF. The CDR3 coding sequence is TGTGCCAGCAGCGTACAGGGGCCGCCCTCCTACGAGCAGTACTTC.